The 8 T cell receptor beta chains reported below all come from one sample, sequenced in a study of regulatory T cells in long-lasting Graves disease. Through Arm-PCR of CDR3 regions and iRepertoire HTBI primers, TCR beta libraries were built. TCRdb independently ran MiXCR on the multiplex PCR reads; one entry per CDR3 protein. The sample shows 450,000 to 600,000 distinct CDR3 sequences, less than 15% of them seen only once. Time point in this sample: newly diagnosed GD, antithyroid drugs for less than 3 months. From PBMCs, RNA was extracted and then used to make the TCR library. The data were also submitted as part of a second study, on T cells in Graves' hyperthyroidism and ophthalmopathy.

The sequenced sample was peripheral blood mononuclear cells (PBMCs), obtained at new diagnosis, from a patient treated with antithyroid drugs. These receptors were obtained from a man under 40 with Graves disease.

This chain uses TRBV27 with TRBJ2-1, with TRBD2 matching over 9 bases. This CDR3 spans 17 amino acids. V trimming: 5 bases; J trimming: 0 bases; junction bases outside the gene matches: 8. Per germline, CDR1 MNHEY and CDR2 SMNVEV (reference sequence). In nucleotides, the CDR3 is TGTGCCAGCAGTCCCCCCTCTAGCGGGACCTCCTACAATGAGCAGTTCTTC. Translation gives CASSPPSSGTSYNEQFF.

This clonotype appeared a few times. The chain joins TRBV24-1 to TRBJ2-1; D assignment may be TRBD1 or TRBD2 (5 bases each). V was shortened by 4 bases and J by 6 bases, with 12 bases between the two germline ends. CDR1 is KGHDR and CDR2 is SFDVKD in the germline V gene. The CDR3 consists of 14 residues. The DNA for the CDR3 is TGTGCCACCAGTGACACCGGGACCCTCAATGAGCAGTTCTTC. This codes for CATSDTGTLNEQFF.

This clonotype was detected many times. The chain carries TRBV29-1 and TRBJ2-5, with D possibly called TRBD1 or TRBD2 (5 bases each). The germline V gene has CDR1 SQVTM and CDR2 ANQGSEA. V was clipped by 5 bases and J by 3 bases, with 13 bases between them. The CDR3 runs to 13 residues. CDR3 nucleotide sequence: TGCAGCGTTCAGGGCGCGGGCAAAGAGACCCAGTACTTC. Its translation: CSVQGAGKETQYF.

J is TRBJ1-3 and V is TRBV5-1; no reliable D call. Trimming stripped 0 bases from V and 1 base from J, with 8 bases between. The V gene's germline CDR1 is SGHRS and CDR2 YFSETQ. The CDR3 runs 15 residues. CDR3 sequence reads: CASSLDIGSGNTIYF. CDR3 nucleotides: TGCGCCAGCAGCTTGGACATAGGATCTGGAAACACCATATATTTT.

This clonotype was observed at least ten times. The chain employs TRBV28 and TRBJ1-1; D is ambiguous. Deletions cut 3 bases from V and 8 bases from J, with 7 bases between. CDR3 size: 11 residues. Germline V lookup: CDR1 MDHEN, CDR2 SYDVKM. The CDR3 sequence: CASSFSREAFF. Written as DNA, the CDR3 is TGTGCCAGCAGTTTTTCCCGGGAAGCTTTCTTT.

The table lists this clonotype with many counts. This sequence joins TRBV20-1 and TRBJ2-1; D is perhaps TRBD2 (7 bases). This CDR3 has 17 residues. The germline CDR1 and CDR2 sequences are DFQATT and SNEGSKA (reference sequence). V lost 1 base to trimming and J lost 2 bases, with 18 bases between them. The CDR3 DNA sequence: TGCAGTGCTAGAGGGGGGGGCGGCGGGAGAACCTACAATGAGCAGTTCTTC. This codes for CSARGGGGGRTYNEQFF.

This chain uses TRBV27 with TRBJ2-3; 8 bases match TRBD2. Per the germline V gene, CDR1 is MNHEY and CDR2 is SMNVEV (reference sequence). The V gene end was trimmed by 5 bases and the J gene end by 3 bases; junction bases not matched to a gene: 13. The CDR3 contains 17 residues. The CDR3 loop is CASSRSSGGSETDTQYF. As DNA, the CDR3 is TGTGCCAGCAGTCGATCCAGCGGGGGATCGGAGACAGATACGCAGTATTTT.

The chain combines TRBV5-1 with TRBJ2-2; no clear D gene. The CDR3 length is 16 residues. Germline CDR1 SGHRS, CDR2 YFSETQ. Trimming shortened V by 4 bases and J by 0 bases, and 13 bases separated the two germline ends. DNA of the CDR3: TGCGCCAGCAGCCCCGGACCCTCCTCGAACACCGGGGAGCTGTTTTTT. Residues: CASSPGPSSNTGELFF.